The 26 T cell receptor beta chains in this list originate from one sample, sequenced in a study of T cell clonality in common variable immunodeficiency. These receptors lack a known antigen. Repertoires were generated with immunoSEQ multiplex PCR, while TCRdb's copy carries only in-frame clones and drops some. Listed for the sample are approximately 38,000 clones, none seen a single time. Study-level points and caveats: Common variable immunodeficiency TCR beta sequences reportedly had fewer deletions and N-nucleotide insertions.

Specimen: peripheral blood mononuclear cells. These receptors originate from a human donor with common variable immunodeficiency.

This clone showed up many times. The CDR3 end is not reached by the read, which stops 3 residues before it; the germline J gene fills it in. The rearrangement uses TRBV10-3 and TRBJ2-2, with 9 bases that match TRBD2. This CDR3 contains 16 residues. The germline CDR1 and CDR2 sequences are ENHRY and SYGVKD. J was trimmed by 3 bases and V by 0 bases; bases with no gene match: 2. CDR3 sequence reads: CAISESGTSYTGELFF. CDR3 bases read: TGTGCCATCAGTGAGTCGGGGACTAGCTACACCGGGGAG.

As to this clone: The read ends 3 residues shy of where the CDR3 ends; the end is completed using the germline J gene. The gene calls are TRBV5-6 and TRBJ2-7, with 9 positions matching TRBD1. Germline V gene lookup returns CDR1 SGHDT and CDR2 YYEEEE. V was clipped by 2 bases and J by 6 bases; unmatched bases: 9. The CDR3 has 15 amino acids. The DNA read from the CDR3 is TGTGCCAGCAGCTTAACGGGACAGGGAAGAGGCGAG. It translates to CASSLTGQGRGE. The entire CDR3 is CASSLTGQGRGEQYF.

The CDR3: CAWSSGLYEQYF. CDR3 DNA (partial): TGTGCCTGGAGTTCAGGACTCTACGAG. This chain links TRBV30 with TRBJ2-7; TRBD2 is a possible D gene (5 bases). The CDR3 end lies 3 residues beyond the end of the read and is filled in from the germline J gene. Germline V lookup: CDR1 GTSNPN, CDR2 SVGIG (reference sequence). The CDR3 length is 12 residues. Trimming cost V 2 bases and J 3 bases, with 8 bases left between them.

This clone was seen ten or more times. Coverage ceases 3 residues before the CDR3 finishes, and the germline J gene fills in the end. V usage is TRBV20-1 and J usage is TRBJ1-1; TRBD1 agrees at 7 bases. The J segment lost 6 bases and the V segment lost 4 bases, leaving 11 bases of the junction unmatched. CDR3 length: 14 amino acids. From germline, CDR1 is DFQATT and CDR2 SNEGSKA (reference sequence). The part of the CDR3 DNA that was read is TGCAGTGCTAATAGCCCGGGGACAGCCTCTGAA. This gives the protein CSANSPGTASE. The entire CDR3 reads CSANSPGTASEAFF.

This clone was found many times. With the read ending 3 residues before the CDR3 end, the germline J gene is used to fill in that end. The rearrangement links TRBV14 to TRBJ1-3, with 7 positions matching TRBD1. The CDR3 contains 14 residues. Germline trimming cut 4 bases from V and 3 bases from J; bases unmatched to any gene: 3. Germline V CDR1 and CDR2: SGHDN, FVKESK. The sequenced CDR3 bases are TGTGCCAGCAGCCGACAGGGAGGTGGAAACACC. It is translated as CASSRQGGGNT. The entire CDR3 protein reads CASSRQGGGNTIYF.

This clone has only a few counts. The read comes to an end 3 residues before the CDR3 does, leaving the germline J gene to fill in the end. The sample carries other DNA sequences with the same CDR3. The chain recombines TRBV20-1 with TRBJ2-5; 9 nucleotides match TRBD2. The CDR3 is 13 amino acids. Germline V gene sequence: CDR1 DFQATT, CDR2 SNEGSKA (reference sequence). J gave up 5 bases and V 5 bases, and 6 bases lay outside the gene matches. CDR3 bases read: TGCAGTGCTGCGACTAGCGGAGGGGAGACC. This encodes CSAATSGGET. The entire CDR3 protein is CSAATSGGETQYF.

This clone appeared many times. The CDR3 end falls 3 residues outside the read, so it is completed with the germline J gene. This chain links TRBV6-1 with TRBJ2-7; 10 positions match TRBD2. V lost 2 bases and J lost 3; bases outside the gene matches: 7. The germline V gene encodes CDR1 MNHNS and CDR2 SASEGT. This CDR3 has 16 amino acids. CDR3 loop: CASSEKKLAGFYEQYF. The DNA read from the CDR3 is TGTGCCAGCAGTGAAAAGAAACTAGCGGGATTCTACGAG.

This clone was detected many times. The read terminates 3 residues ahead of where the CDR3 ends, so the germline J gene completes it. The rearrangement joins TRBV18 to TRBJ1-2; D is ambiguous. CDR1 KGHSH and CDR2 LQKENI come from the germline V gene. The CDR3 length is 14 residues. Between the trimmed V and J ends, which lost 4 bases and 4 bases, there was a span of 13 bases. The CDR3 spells CASSLELAIYGYTF. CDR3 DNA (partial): TGTGCCAGCTCACTAGAGCTCGCTATCTATGGC.

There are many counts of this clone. Partial CDR3 DNA: TGCAGTGCGGACCAGGGACTAGCGGGGTACAATGAG. The encoded protein is CSADQGLAGYNE. The whole CDR3 sequence reads CSADQGLAGYNEQFF. The rearrangement joins TRBV20-1 to TRBJ2-1, with 13 positions matching TRBD2. The CDR3 end falls 3 residues outside the read, so it is completed with the germline J gene. CDR3 length: 15 residues. Trimming removed 6 bases from V and 4 bases from J; junction bases left unmatched: 6. The germline gives CDR1 DFQATT, CDR2 SNEGSKA (reference sequence).

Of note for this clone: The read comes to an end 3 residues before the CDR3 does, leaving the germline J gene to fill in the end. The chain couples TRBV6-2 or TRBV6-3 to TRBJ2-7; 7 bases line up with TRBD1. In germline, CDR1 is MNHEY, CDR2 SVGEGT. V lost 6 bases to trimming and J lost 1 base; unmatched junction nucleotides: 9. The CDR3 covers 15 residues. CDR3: CASRTPGQDSYEQYF. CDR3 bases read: TGTGCCAGCAGAACACCCGGACAGGATTCCTACGAG.

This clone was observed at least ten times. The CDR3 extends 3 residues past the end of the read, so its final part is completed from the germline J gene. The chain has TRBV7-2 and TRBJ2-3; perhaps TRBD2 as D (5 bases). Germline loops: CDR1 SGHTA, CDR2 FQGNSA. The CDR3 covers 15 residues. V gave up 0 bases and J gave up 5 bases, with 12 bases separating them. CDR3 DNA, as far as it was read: TGTGCCAGCAGCTTAGCTTGGCTAGCAGGAGATACG. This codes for CASSLAWLAGDT. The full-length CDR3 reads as CASSLAWLAGDTQYF.

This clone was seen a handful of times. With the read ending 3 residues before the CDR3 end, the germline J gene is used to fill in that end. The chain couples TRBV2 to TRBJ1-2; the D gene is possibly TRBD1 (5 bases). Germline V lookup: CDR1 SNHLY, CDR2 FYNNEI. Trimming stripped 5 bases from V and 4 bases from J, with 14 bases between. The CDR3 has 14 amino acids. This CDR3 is CASSQLRGAYGYTF. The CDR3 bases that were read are TGTGCCAGCAGTCAGCTGAGGGGAGCCTATGGC.

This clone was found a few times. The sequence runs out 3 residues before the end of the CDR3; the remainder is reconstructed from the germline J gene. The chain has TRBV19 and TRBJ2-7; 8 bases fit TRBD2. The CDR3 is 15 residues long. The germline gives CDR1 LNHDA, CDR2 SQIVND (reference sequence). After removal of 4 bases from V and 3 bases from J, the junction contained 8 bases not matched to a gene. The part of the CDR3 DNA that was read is TGTGCCAGTAGTACCCGGGAGGGACTGTACTACGAG. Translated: CASSTREGLYYE. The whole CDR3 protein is CASSTREGLYYEQYF.

The CDR3 loop reads CASSSSGAYNEQFF. The CDR3 bases that were read are TGCGCCAGCAGCTCTAGCGGGGCCTACAATGAG. The chain recombines TRBV5-1 with TRBJ2-1; 9 bases match TRBD2. The read finishes 3 residues shy of the CDR3 end, and the germline J gene is used to complete it. The junction had 0 bases not matched to a gene; V was cut back by 3 bases and J by 2 bases. Germline V gene lookup returns CDR1 SGHRS and CDR2 YFSETQ. The CDR3 sequence is 14 residues long. Complete variable domain (other parts from reference TRBV5-1 and TRBJ2-1): KAGVTQTPRYLIKTRGQQVTLSCSPISGHRSVSWYQQTPGQGLQFLFEYFSETQRNKGNFPGRFSGRQFSNSRSEMNVSTLELGDSALYLCASSSSGAYNEQFFGPGTRLTVL.

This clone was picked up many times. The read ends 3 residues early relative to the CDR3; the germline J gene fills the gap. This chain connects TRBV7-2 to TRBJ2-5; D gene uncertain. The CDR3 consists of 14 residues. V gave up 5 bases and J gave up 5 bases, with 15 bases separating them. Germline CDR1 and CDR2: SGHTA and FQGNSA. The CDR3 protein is CASSTLGSRETQYF. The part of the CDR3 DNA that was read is TGTGCCAGCAGCACCTTAGGGTCCAGGGAGACC. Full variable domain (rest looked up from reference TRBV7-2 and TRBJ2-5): GAGVSQSPSNKVTEKGKDVELRCDPISGHTALYWYRQSLGQGLEFLIYFQGNSAPDKSGLPSDRFSAERTGGSVSTLTIQRTQQEDSAVYLCASSTLGSRETQYFGPGTRLLVL.

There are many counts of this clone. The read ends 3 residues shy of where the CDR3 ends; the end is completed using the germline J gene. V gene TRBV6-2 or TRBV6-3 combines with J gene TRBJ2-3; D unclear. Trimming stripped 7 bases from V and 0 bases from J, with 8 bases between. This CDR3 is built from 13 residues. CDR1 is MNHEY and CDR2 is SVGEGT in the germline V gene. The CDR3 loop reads CASNPYSTDTQYF. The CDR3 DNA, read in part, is TGTGCCAGCAATCCGTATAGCACAGATACG.

Incomplete CDR3 DNA: TGTGCCTGGACACGCGGGGGGGGGAAGATCACCGGGGAG. Protein sequence: CAWTRGGGKITGE. From start to end, the CDR3 is CAWTRGGGKITGELFF. The gene calls are TRBV30 and TRBJ2-2, with 9 bases that match TRBD2. With the read ending 3 residues before the CDR3 end, the germline J gene is used to fill in that end. The length of the CDR3 is 16 residues. Germline assignment: CDR1 GTSNPN and CDR2 SVGIG (reference sequence). The V segment lost 4 bases and the J segment 4 bases; nucleotides outside the gene matches: 10.

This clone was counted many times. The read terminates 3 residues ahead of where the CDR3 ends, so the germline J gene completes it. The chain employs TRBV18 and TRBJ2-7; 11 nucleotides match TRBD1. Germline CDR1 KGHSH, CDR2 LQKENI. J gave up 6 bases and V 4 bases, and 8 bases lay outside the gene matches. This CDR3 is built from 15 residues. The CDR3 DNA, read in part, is TGTGCCAGCTCACAAGGACAGGGGGCGCTGGGCGAG. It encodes CASSQGQGALGE. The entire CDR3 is CASSQGQGALGEQYF.

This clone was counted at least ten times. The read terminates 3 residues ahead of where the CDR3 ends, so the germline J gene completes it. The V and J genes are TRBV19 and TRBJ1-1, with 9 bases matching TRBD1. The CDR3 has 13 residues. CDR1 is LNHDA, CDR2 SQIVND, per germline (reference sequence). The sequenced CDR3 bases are TGTGCCAGTATTCACAGGGGGCGAAACTCA. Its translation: CASIHRGRNS. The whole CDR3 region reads CASIHRGRNSAFF.

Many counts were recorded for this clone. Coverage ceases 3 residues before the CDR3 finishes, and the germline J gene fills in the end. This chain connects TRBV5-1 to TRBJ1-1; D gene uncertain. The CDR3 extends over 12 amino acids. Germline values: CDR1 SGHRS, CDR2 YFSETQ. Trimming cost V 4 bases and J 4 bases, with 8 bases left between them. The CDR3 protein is CASSLEGTEAFF. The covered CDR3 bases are TGCGCCAGCAGCCTGGAGGGCACTGAA.

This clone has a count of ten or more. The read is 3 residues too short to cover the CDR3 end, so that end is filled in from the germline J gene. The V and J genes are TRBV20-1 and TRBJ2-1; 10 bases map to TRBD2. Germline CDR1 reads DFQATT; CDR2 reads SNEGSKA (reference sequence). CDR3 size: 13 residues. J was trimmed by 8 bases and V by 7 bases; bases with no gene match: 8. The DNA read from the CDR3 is TGCAGTGTCCGAGCGGGGGGGCAGGATGAG. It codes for CSVRAGGQDE. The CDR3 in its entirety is CSVRAGGQDEQFF.

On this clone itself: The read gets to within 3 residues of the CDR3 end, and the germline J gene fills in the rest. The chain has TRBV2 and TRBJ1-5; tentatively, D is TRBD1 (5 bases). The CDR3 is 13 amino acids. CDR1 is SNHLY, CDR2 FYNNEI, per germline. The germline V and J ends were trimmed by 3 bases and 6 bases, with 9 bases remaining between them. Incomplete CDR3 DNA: TGTGCCAGCAGTGACCAGGGAAGTCAGCCC. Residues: CASSDQGSQP. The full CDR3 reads CASSDQGSQPQHF.

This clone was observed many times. The sequenced part of the CDR3 DNA is TGCAGCGTCTCGACAGCGAGCAATCAGCCC. This codes for CSVSTASNQP. The entire CDR3 reads CSVSTASNQPQHF. The chain has TRBV29-1 and TRBJ1-5, with a possible D match to TRBD1 (5 bases). The CDR3 end is not reached by the read, which stops 3 residues before it; the germline J gene fills it in. Trimming took off 6 bases at V and 1 base at J, with 10 bases between the two ends. CDR3 length equals 13 residues. Germline CDR1 SQVTM, CDR2 ANQGSEA. Using reference TRBV29-1 and TRBJ1-5 for the parts outside the CDR3, the full variable domain is SAVISQKPSRDICQRGTSLTIQCQVDSQVTMMFWYRQQPGQSLTLIATANQGSEATYESGFVIDKFPISRPNLTFSTLTVSNMSPEDSSIYLCSVSTASNQPQHFGDGTRLSIL.

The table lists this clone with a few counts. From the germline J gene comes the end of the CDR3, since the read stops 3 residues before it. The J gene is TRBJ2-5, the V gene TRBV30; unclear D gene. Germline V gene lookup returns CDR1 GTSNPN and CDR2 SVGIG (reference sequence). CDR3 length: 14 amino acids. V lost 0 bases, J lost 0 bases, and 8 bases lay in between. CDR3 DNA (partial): TGTGCCTGGAGTGTATTCCAGTACCAAGAGACC. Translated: CAWSVFQYQET. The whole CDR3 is CAWSVFQYQETQYF.

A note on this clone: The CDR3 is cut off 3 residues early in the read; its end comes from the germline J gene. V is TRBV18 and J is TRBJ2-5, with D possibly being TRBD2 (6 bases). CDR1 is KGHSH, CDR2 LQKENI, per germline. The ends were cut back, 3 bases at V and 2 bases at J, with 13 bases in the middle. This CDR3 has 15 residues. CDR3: CASSPGAGQQETQYF. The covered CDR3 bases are TGTGCCAGCTCACCCGGGGCGGGGCAGCAAGAGACC.

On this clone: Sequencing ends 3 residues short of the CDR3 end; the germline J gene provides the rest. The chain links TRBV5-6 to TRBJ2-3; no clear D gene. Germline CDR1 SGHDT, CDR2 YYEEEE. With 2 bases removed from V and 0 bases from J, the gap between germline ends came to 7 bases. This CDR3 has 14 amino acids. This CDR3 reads CASSFDQSTDTQYF. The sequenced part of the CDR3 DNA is TGTGCCAGCAGCTTTGATCAGAGCACAGATACG.